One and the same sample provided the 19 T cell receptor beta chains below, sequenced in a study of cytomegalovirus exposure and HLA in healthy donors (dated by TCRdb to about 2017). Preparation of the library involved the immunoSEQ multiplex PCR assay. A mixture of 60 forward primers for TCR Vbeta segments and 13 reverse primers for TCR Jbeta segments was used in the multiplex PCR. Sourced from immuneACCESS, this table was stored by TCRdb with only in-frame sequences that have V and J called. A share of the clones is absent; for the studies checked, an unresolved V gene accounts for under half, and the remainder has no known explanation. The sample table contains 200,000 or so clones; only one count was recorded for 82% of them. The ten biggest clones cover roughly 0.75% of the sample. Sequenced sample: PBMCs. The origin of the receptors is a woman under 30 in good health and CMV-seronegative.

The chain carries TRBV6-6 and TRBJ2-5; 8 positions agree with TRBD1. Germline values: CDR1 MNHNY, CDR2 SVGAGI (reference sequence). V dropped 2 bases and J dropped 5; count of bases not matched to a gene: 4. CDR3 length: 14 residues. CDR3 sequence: CASSYRQGSETQYF. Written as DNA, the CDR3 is TGTGCCAGCAGTTACAGACAGGGGTCGGAGACCCAGTACTTC.

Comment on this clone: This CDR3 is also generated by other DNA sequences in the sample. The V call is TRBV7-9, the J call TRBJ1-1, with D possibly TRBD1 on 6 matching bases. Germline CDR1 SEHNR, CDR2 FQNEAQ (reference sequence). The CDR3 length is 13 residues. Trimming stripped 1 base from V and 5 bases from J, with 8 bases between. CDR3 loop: CASSLGGGTEAFF. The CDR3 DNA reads TGTGCCAGCAGCTTAGGAGGGGGAACTGAAGCTTTCTTT.

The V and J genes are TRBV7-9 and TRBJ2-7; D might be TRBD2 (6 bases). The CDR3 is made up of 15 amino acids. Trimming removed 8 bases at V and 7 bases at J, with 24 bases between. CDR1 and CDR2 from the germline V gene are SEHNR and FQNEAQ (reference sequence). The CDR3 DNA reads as TGTGCCAGCGTTAATACACGGCCCGGTGCGGGGGAGCAGTACTTC. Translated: CASVNTRPGAGEQYF.

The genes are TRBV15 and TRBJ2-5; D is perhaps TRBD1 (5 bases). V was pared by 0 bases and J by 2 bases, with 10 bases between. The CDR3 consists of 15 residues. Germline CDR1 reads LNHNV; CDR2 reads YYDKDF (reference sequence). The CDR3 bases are TGTGCCACCAGCAGAGAGGGGCGGCTACAAGAGACCCAGTACTTC. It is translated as CATSREGRLQETQYF.

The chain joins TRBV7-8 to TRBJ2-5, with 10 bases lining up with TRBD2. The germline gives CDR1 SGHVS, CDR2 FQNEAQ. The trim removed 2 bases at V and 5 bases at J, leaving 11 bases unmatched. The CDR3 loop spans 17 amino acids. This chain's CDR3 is CASSLPGLAVMGETQYF. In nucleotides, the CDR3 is TGTGCCAGCAGCTTACCAGGACTAGCGGTAATGGGGGAGACCCAGTACTTC.

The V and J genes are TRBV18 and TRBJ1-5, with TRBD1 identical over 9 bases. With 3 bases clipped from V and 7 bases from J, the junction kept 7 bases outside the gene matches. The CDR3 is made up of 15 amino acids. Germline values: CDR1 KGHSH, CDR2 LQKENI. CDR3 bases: TGTGCCAGCTCACCGGGACAGGGTGGAGGACAGCCCCAGCATTTT. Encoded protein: CASSPGQGGGQPQHF.

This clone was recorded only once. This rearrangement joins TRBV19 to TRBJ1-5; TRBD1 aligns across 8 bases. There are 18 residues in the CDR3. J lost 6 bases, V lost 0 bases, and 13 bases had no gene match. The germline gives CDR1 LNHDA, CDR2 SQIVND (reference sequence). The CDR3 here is CASSIDRRAGGEGQPQHF. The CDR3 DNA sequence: TGTGCCAGTAGTATAGACCGCCGAGCAGGGGGCGAGGGTCAGCCCCAGCATTTT.

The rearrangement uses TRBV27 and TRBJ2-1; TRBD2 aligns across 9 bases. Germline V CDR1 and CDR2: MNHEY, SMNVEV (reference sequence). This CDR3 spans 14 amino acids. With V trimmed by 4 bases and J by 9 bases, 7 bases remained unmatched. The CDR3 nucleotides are TGTGCCAGCAGTTCCGCGGGGGGGCCGCTTGAGCAGTTCTTC. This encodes CASSSAGGPLEQFF.

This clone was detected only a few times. The CDR3 DNA reads TGTGCCAGCAGCCCCCCAGGCTTGGGCACCGGGGAGCTGTTTTTT. This gives the protein CASSPPGLGTGELFF. This rearrangement joins TRBV9 to TRBJ2-2, with D uncertain. Germline-derived CDR1 and CDR2 are SGDLS and YYNGEE. V was clipped by 4 bases and J by 4 bases, with 14 bases between them. CDR3 length equals 15 residues.

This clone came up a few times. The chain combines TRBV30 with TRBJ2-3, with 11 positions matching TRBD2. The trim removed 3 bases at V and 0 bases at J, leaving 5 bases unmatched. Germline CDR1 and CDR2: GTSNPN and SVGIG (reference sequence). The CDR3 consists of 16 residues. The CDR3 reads CAWSTGLAGSTDTQYF. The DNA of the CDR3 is TGTGCCTGGAGCACCGGACTAGCGGGCAGCACAGATACGCAGTATTTT.

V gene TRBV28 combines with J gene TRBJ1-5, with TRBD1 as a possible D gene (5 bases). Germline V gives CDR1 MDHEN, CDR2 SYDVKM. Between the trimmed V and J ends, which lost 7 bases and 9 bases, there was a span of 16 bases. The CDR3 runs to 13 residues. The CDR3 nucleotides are TGTGCCAGCATTGCGGGGGTCTCGGGGCCCCAGCATTTT. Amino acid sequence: CASIAGVSGPQHF.

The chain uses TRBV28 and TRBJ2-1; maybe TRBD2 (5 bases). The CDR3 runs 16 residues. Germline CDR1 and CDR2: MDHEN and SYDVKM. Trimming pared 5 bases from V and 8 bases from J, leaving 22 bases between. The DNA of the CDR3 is TGTGCCAGCAGTCCCCAACTAGAGCCTACTACAGATGAGCAGTTCTTC. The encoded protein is CASSPQLEPTTDEQFF.

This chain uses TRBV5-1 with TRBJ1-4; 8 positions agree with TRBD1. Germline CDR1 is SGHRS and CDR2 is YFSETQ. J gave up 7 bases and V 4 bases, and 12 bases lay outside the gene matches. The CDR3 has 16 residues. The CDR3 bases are TGCGCCAGCAGCCCAATAACATCAGGGGGCGGTGAAAAACTGTTTTTT. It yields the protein CASSPITSGGGEKLFF.

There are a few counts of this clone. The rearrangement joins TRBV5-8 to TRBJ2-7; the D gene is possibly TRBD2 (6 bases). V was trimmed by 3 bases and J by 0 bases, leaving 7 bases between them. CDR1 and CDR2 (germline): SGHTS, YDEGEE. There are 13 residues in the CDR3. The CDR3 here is CASSWRGSYEQYF. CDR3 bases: TGTGCCAGCAGCTGGAGGGGCTCCTACGAGCAGTACTTC.

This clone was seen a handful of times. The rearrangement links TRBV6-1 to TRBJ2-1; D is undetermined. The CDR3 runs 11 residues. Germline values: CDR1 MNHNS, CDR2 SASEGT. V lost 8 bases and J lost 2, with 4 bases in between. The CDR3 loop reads CASLAYNEQFF. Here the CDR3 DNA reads TGTGCCAGCTTAGCCTACAATGAGCAGTTCTTC.

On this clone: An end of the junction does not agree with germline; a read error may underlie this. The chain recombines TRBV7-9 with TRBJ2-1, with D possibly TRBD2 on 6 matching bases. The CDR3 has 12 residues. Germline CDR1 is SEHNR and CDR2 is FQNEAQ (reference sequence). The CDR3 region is CSSSSSGTQQFF. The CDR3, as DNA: TGTTCCAGCAGCTCTTCCGGGACTCAGCAGTTCTTC.

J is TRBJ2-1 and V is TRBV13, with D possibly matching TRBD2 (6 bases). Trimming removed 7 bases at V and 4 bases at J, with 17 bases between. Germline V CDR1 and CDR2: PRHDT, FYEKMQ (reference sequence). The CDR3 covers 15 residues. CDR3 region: CASTSGGTIYNEQFF. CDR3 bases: TGTGCCAGCACCTCCGGGGGAACGATTTACAATGAGCAGTTCTTC. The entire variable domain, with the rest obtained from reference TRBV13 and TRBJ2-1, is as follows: AAGVIQSPRHLIKEKRETATLKCYPIPRHDTVYWYQQGPGQDPQFLISFYEKMQSDKGSIPDRFSAQQFSDYHSELNMSSLELGDSALYFCASTSGGTIYNEQFFGPGTRLTVL.

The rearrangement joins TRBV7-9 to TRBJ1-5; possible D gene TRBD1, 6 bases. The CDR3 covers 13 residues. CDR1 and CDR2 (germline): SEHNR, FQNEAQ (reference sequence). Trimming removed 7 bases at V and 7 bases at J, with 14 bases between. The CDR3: CASTASGAQPQHF. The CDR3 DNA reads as TGTGCCAGCACCGCGTCAGGGGCCCAGCCCCAGCATTTT.

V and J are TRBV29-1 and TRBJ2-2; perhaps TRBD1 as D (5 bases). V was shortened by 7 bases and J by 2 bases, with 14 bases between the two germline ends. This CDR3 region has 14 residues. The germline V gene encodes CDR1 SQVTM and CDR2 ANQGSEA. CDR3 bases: TGCAGCGCCACAGGTTTGGATAACACCGGGGAGCTGTTTTTT. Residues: CSATGLDNTGELFF.